This TCR beta chain was identified during a study of shared clonotypes between healthy human individuals. Background on the study: Those who served as donors were a couple of women and a few men between the ages of 18 and 49. Study-wide results and limits: Among the subsets, naive ones generally showed larger estimated richness than memory ones.

CDR1 is SGHAT and CDR2 is FQNNGV in the germline V gene. V shed 5 bases, J shed 1 base, and the junction held 9 bases outside the gene matches. CDR3 length equals 16 residues. This clone was counted a single time. The antigen is unknown. Genomic DNA belonging to each subset was distributed in equal measure over several immunoSEQ plates. Profiled with immunoSEQ multiplex PCR; TCRdb holds only in-frame clones, not every one. The sample contains about 2 million clones, about 95% of which appear only once. Naive CD8 isolation took CD45RO-negative cells positively selected for CCR7 and excluded terminally differentiated effector memory CD45RA+ cells. Those who donated were healthy HIV-negative adults, with no recent acute infections or vaccinations reported.

The chain combines TRBV11-2 with TRBJ2-7; 9 bases are a match to TRBD1. The source is a man younger than 30 in good health. Sequencing was done on a sample of naive CD8+ T cells sorted from blood. The CDR3 is CASSLILGQGSYEQYF. DNA of the CDR3: TGTGCCAGCAGCCTCATCCTTGGACAGGGGTCCTACGAGCAGTACTTC.